Following are 15 T cell receptor beta chains from one sample sequenced in a study of Ad26.COV2.S vaccination and SARS-CoV-2 variants. The protocol was immunoSEQ multiplex PCR, while the TCRdb copy is restricted to in-frame clones and leaves out a portion. The sample holds about 140,000 clones, more than 80% seen once. The source was peripheral blood, collected after recovery from COVID-19. All receptors come from a human donor who had recovered from COVID-19.

This sequence joins TRBV28 and TRBJ1-5; tentative D call: TRBD1 (5 bases). CDR3 length: 15 residues. V lost 3 bases and J 2 bases, leaving 11 bases between the germline ends. CDR1 and CDR2 from the germline V gene are MDHEN and SYDVKM. The CDR3 nucleotides read TGTGCCAGCAGTTTTGCGCGGGGGGGCAATCAGCCCCAGCATTTT. As protein: CASSFARGGNQPQHF.

The rearrangement joins TRBV2 to TRBJ2-6; D not certain. The CDR3 consists of 17 residues. Looked up from germline, CDR1 is SNHLY and CDR2 is FYNNEI. V was trimmed by 4 bases and J by 0 bases, leaving 13 bases between them. The CDR3 loop reads CASSGSALVSGANVLTF. CDR3 bases: TGTGCCAGCAGTGGGTCAGCGCTAGTCTCTGGGGCCAACGTCCTGACTTTC.

J is TRBJ1-1 and V is TRBV30, with D maybe TRBD1 (5 bases). V lost 0 bases to trimming and J lost 3 bases, with 8 bases between them. Germline V gene sequence: CDR1 GTSNPN, CDR2 SVGIG (reference sequence). The CDR3 is 13 residues long. In DNA, the CDR3 is TGTGCCTGGAGTGTTATGGGGGACACTGAAGCTTTCTTT. Amino acid sequence: CAWSVMGDTEAFF.

DNA for the CDR3: TGTGCCAGCAGCCGGCGGGTGGAGGGCGACGAGCAGTACTTC. Translating it yields CASSRRVEGDEQYF. This chain links TRBV2 with TRBJ2-7, with a possible D match to TRBD2 (6 bases). The CDR3 extends over 14 amino acids. Germline CDR1 SNHLY, CDR2 FYNNEI. V was trimmed by 6 bases and J by 5 bases, leaving 17 bases between them.

CDR3 region: CASSIGGARTDTQYF. The CDR3 DNA is TGTGCCAGTAGTATAGGGGGGGCGCGCACAGATACGCAGTATTTT. This chain links TRBV19 with TRBJ2-3; TRBD1 or TRBD2 may be the D gene (6 bases each). In germline, CDR1 is LNHDA, CDR2 SQIVND (reference sequence). This CDR3 region has 15 residues. V lost 1 base and J 1 base, leaving 9 bases between the germline ends.

V usage is TRBV6-2 or TRBV6-3 and J usage is TRBJ1-1; D uncertain. Trimming stripped 4 bases from V and 7 bases from J, with 13 bases between. The germline gives CDR1 MNHEY, CDR2 SVGEGT. The CDR3 length is 13 residues. The CDR3 is CASSSTLLGEAFF. The DNA for the CDR3 is TGTGCCAGCAGTTCAACACTCCTCGGTGAAGCTTTCTTT.

The V call is TRBV2, the J call TRBJ2-2, with 7 bases fitting TRBD1. Germline V gene data show CDR1 as SNHLY and CDR2 as FYNNEI. V shed 8 bases and J 1 base; nucleotides not matched to a gene: 4. This CDR3 is 14 amino acids long. The CDR3 region is CASRDSKNTGELFF. The CDR3 nucleotides read TGTGCCAGCCGGGACAGCAAGAACACCGGGGAGCTGTTTTTT.

This sequence joins TRBV2 and TRBJ1-5, with D perhaps matching TRBD1 (6 bases). Per the germline V gene, CDR1 is SNHLY and CDR2 is FYNNEI. This CDR3 contains 12 residues. Between the trimmed V and J ends, which lost 1 base and 9 bases, there was a span of 7 bases. CDR3 region: CASSEEGGPQHF. The CDR3 DNA is TGTGCCAGCAGTGAAGAGGGGGGGCCCCAGCATTTT. The full variable domain, with the rest looked up from reference TRBV2 and TRBJ1-5, is EPEVTQTPSHQVTQMGQEVILRCVPISNHLYFYWYRQILGQKVEFLVSFYNNEISEKSEIFDDQFSVERPDGSNFTLKIRSTKLEDSAMYFCASSEEGGPQHFGDGTRLSIL.

In nucleotides, the CDR3 is TGTGCCAGCGAGGGGGCTCCGTTTTACGAGCAGTACTTC. It specifies CASEGAPFYEQYF. This chain connects TRBV11-2 to TRBJ2-7; 7 bases are shared with TRBD1. CDR1 and CDR2 from the germline V gene are SGHAT and FQNNGV. The length of the CDR3 is 13 residues. Trimming cost V 8 bases and J 4 bases; bases outside gene matches: 8.

The chain employs TRBV11-3 and TRBJ2-4, with 7 bases fitting TRBD1. The germline gives CDR1 SGHNT, CDR2 YENEEA. J was trimmed by 6 bases and V by 4 bases; bases with no gene match: 12. The CDR3 loop spans 16 amino acids. The CDR3 loop is CASSYMDRTTGNIQYF. CDR3 bases: TGTGCCAGCAGCTACATGGACAGGACAACGGGAAACATTCAGTACTTC.

V and J are TRBV6-4 and TRBJ2-1; D remains unclear. Trimming removed 4 bases at V and 0 bases at J, with 7 bases between. The CDR3 has 14 amino acids. Germline V gene lookup returns CDR1 MRHNA and CDR2 SNTAGT. For the CDR3, the DNA is TGTGCCAGCAGTGTAGGCAGCTCCTACAATGAGCAGTTCTTC. Protein sequence: CASSVGSSYNEQFF.

J is TRBJ2-3 and V is TRBV19, with 8 bases aligning to TRBD2. Germline V gene sequence: CDR1 LNHDA, CDR2 SQIVND (reference sequence). The CDR3 length is 15 residues. V lost 6 bases and J lost 1; bases outside the gene matches: 6. The CDR3, as DNA: TGTGCCAGTAGCATAAATAGCGGGGGCACAGATACGCAGTATTTT. It encodes CASSINSGGTDTQYF.

V usage is TRBV3-1 (or the pseudogene TRBV3-2) and J usage is TRBJ1-6; D may be TRBD1 (6 bases). The CDR3 sequence is 16 residues long. V dropped 4 bases and J dropped 6 bases, with 16 bases sitting between them. Germline CDR1 LGHDT, CDR2 YNNKEL (reference sequence). CDR3 in amino acids: CASSLRGGGFNSPLHF. The CDR3 region has the DNA TGTGCCAGCAGCCTACGAGGGGGGGGCTTTAATTCACCCCTCCACTTT.

This clone appeared once. The chain recombines TRBV15 with TRBJ2-7, with TRBD1 matching 7 bases. Losses at the gene ends were 5 bases for V and 2 bases for J; bases not matched to a gene: 6. This CDR3 is built from 14 residues. Germline CDR1 reads LNHNV; CDR2 reads YYDKDF (reference sequence). CDR3 in DNA: TGTGCCACCAGCGGGACAGCCGATACCTACGAGCAGTACTTC. Its protein is CATSGTADTYEQYF.

Concerning this clone: Germline is not matched at one junction end, which may reflect a read error. V gene TRBV3-1 (or the pseudogene TRBV3-2) combines with J gene TRBJ2-3; the match to TRBD1 covers 7 bases. Germline V gene data show CDR1 as LGHDT and CDR2 as YNNKEL (reference sequence). This CDR3 is 11 amino acids long. In DNA, the CDR3 is TGTGCCAGCAGCCAAGATTCCGGGACAGATTTT. It translates to CASSQDSGTDF.